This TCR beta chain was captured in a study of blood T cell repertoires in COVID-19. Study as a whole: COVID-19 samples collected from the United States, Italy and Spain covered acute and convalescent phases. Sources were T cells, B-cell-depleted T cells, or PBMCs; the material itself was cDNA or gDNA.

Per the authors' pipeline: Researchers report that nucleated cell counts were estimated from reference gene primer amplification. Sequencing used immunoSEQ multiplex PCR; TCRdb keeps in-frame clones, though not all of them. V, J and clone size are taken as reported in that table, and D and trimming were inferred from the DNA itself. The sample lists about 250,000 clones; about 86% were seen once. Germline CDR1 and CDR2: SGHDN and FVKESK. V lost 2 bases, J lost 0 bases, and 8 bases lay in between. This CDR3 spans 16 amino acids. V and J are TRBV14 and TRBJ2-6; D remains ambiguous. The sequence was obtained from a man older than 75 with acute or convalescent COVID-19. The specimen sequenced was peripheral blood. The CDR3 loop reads CASSQRGFSGANVLTF. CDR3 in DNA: TGTGCCAGCAGCCAACGAGGTTTCTCTGGGGCCAACGTCCTGACTTTC. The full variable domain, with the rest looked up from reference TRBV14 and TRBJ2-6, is EAGVTQFPSHSVIEKGQTVTLRCDPISGHDNLYWYRRVMGKEIKFLLHFVKESKQDESGMPNNRFLAERTGGTYSTLKVQPAELEDSGVYFCASSQRGFSGANVLTFGAGSRLTVL.